The entry below describes one T cell receptor beta chain. The source of the sample is a study of OX40 agonist ivuxolimab in advanced cancers. Study information: As their treatment, patients were administered ivuxolimab, an agonistic anti-OX40 (CD134) antibody.

CDR3 size: 14 residues. V was clipped by 0 bases and J by 4 bases, with 9 bases between them. From germline, CDR1 is SEHNR and CDR2 FQNEAQ (reference sequence). TCRdb's table, derived via immunoSEQ multiplex PCR, lists solely in-frame clones and lacks some. The sample lists fewer than 80,000 clones, over 65% occurring once. The source of this sequence is an adult with an advanced solid tumor such as melanoma, head and neck, liver or kidney cancer. The sample here was CD4+ or CD8+ T cells sorted from blood, taken in a trial of the OX40 agonist ivuxolimab. The chain combines TRBV7-9 with TRBJ1-1; tentatively, D is TRBD1 (5 bases). The CDR3 reads CASSLAGGGTEAFF. The CDR3, as DNA: TGTGCCAGCAGCTTAGCAGGTGGGGGCACTGAAGCTTTCTTT.